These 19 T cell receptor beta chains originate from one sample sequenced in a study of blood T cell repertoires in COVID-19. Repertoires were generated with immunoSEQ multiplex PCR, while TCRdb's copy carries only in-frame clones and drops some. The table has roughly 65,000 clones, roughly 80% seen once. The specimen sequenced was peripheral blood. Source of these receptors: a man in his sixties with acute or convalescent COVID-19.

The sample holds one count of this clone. This CDR3 is CASSMYAGMSYGYTF. In DNA, the CDR3 is TGTGCCAGTAGTATGTACGCGGGGATGAGCTATGGCTACACCTTC. The V and J genes are TRBV19 and TRBJ1-2; D unclear. The CDR3 consists of 15 residues. Per the germline V gene, CDR1 is LNHDA and CDR2 is SQIVND (reference sequence). V was cut by 3 bases and J by 4 bases, with 15 bases left in between.

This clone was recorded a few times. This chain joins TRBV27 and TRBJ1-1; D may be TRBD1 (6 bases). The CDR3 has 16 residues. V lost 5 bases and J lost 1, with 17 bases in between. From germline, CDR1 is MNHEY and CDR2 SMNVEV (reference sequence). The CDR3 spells CASSTPGHQANTEAFF. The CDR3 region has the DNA TGTGCCAGCAGTACGCCGGGACACCAAGCGAACACTGAAGCTTTCTTT.

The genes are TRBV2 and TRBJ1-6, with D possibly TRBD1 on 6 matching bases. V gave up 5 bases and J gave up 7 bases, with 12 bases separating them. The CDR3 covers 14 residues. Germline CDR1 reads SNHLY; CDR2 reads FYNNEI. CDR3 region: CASSRTELNSPLHF. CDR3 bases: TGTGCCAGCAGTAGGACAGAATTAAATTCACCCCTCCACTTT. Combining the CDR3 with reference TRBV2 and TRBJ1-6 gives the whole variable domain EPEVTQTPSHQVTQMGQEVILRCVPISNHLYFYWYRQILGQKVEFLVSFYNNEISEKSEIFDDQFSVERPDGSNFTLKIRSTKLEDSAMYFCASSRTELNSPLHFGNGTRLTVT.

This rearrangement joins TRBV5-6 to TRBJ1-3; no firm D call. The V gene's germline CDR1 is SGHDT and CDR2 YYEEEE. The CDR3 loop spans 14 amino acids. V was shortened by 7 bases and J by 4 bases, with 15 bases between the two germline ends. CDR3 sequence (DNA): TGTGCCAGCTCTGGCAGGTCCATGGGAAACACCATATATTTT. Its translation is CASSGRSMGNTIYF.

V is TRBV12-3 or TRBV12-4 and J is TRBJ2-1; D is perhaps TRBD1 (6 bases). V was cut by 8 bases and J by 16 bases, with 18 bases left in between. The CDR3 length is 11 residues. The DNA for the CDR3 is TGTGCCAGCGGAACGACAGGTGTTTTATTCTTC. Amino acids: CASGTTGVLFF.

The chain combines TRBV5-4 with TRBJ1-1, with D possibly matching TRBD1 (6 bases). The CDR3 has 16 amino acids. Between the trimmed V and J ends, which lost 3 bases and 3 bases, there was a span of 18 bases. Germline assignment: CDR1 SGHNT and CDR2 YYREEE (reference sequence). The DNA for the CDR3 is TGTGCCAGCAGCTGGGGAGGGGGAGGATTGGACACTGAAGCTTTCTTT. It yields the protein CASSWGGGGLDTEAFF.

Here the CDR3 reads CSVTTDYSNQPQHF. The CDR3 nucleotides are TGCAGCGTTACGACAGATTATAGCAATCAGCCCCAGCATTTT. J is TRBJ1-5 and V is TRBV29-1, with D tentatively TRBD1 (5 bases). Per the germline V gene, CDR1 is SQVTM and CDR2 is ANQGSEA. Trimming shortened V by 5 bases and J by 0 bases, and 11 bases separated the two germline ends. The length of the CDR3 is 14 residues.

The CDR3 nucleotides are TGCGCCAGCAGCTTGGGGGGAGGCTCCTACAATGAGCAGTTCTTC. Encoded protein: CASSLGGGSYNEQFF. This chain joins TRBV5-1 and TRBJ2-1; tentatively, D is TRBD2 (6 bases). V lost 0 bases to trimming and J lost 0 bases, with 7 bases between them. The germline CDR1 and CDR2 sequences are SGHRS and YFSETQ. The CDR3 is 15 residues long.

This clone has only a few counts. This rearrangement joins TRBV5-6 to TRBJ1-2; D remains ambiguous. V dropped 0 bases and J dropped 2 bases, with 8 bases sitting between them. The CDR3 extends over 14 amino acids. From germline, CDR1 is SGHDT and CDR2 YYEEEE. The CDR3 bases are TGTGCCAGCAGCTTGGTGGGCGGGAACTATGGCTACACCTTC. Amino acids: CASSLVGGNYGYTF. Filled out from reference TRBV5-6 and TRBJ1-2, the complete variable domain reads DAGVTQSPTHLIKTRGQQVTLRCSPKSGHDTVSWYQQALGQGPQFIFQYYEEEERQRGNFPDRFSGHQFPNYSSELNVNALLLGDSALYLCASSLVGGNYGYTFGSGTRLTVV.

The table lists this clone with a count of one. The CDR3 is CASSDIDRGRDEQYF. CDR3 nucleotide sequence: TGTGCCAGCAGCGACATCGACAGGGGAAGGGACGAGCAGTACTTC. The J gene is TRBJ2-7, the V gene TRBV7-9; 8 bases are a match to TRBD1. In germline, CDR1 is SEHNR, CDR2 FQNEAQ (reference sequence). The CDR3 totals 15 residues. V shed 5 bases, J shed 5 bases, and the junction held 11 bases outside the gene matches. The whole variable domain, filled in from reference TRBV7-9 and TRBJ2-7, reads DTGVSQNPRHKITKRGQNVTFRCDPISEHNRLYWYRQTLGQGPEFLTYFQNEAQLEKSRLLSDRFSAERPKGSFSTLEIQRTEQGDSAMYLCASSDIDRGRDEQYFGPGTRLTVT.

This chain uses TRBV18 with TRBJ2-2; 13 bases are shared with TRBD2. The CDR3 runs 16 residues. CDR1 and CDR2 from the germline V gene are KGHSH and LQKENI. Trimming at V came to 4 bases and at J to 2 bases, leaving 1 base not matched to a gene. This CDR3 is CASSRTSGGNTGELFF. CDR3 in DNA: TGTGCCAGCTCACGGACTAGCGGGGGCAACACCGGGGAGCTGTTTTTT.

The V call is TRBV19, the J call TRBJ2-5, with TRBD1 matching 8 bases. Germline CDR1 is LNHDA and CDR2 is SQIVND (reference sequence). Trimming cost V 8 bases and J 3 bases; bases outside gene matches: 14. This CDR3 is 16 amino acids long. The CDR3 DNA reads TGTGCCAGTCGAGCGGACAGGGCCCCACGAGAAGAGACCCAGTACTTC. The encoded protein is CASRADRAPREETQYF.

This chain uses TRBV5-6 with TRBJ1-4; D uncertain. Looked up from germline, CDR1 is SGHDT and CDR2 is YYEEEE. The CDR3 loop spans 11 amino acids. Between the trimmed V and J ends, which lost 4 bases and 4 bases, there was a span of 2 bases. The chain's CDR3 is CASSLNEKLFF. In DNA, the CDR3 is TGTGCCAGCAGCCTTAATGAAAAACTGTTTTTT. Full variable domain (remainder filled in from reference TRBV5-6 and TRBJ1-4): DAGVTQSPTHLIKTRGQQVTLRCSPKSGHDTVSWYQQALGQGPQFIFQYYEEEERQRGNFPDRFSGHQFPNYSSELNVNALLLGDSALYLCASSLNEKLFFGSGTQLSVL.

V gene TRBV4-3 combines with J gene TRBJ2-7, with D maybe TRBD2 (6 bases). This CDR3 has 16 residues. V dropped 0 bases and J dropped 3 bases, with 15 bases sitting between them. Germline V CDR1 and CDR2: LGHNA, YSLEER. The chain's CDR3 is CASSQDSREEGYEQYF. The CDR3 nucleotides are TGCGCCAGCAGCCAAGATTCCAGGGAGGAGGGCTACGAGCAGTACTTC.

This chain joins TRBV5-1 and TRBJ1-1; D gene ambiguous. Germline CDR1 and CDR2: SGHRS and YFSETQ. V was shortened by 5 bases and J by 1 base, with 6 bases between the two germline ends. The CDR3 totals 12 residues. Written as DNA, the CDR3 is TGCGCCAGCAGACGACAGAACACTGAAGCTTTCTTT. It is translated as CASRRQNTEAFF.

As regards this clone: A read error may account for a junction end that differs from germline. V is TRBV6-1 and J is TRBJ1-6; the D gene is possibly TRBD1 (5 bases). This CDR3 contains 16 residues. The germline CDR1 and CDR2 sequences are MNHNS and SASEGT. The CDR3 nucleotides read TGTGCCAGCAGGGAAGAGTGGGCCAGGGCTAATTCACCCCTCCACTTT. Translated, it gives CASREEWARANSPLHF.

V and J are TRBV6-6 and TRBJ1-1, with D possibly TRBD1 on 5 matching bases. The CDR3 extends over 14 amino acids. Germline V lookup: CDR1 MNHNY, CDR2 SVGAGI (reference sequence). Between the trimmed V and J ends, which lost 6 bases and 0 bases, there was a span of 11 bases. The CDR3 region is CASSPGGMNTEAFF. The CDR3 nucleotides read TGTGCCAGCAGCCCCGGGGGGATGAACACTGAAGCTTTCTTT.

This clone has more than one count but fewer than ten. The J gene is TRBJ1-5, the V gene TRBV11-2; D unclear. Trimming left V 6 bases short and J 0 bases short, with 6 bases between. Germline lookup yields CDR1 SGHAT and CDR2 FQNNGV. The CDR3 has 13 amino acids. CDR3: CASSLTSNQPQHF. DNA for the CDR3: TGTGCCAGCAGTCTAACTAGCAATCAGCCCCAGCATTTT.

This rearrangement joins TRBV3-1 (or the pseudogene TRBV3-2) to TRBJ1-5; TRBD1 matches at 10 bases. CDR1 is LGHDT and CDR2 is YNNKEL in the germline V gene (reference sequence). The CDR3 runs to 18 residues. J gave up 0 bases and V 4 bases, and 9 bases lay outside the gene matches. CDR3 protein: CASSPRDRGKGSNQPQHF. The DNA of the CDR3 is TGTGCCAGCAGCCCACGGGACAGGGGAAAGGGTAGCAATCAGCCCCAGCATTTT.